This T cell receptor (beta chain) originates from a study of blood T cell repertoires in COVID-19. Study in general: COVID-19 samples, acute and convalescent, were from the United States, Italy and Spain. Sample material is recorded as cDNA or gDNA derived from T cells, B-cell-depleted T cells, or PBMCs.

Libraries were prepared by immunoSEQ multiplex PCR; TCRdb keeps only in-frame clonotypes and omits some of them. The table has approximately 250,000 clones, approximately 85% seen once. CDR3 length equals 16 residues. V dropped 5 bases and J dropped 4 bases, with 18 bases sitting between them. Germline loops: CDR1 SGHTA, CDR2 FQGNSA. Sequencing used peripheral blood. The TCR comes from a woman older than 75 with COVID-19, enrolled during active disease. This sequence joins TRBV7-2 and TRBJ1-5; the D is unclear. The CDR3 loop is CASSPFSGAGNQPQHF. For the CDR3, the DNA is TGTGCCAGCAGCCCATTCTCGGGCGCGGGGAATCAGCCCCAGCATTTT.